These T cell receptor beta chains were read from a single sample in a study of T cells in localized non-small cell lung cancer. The method was immunoSEQ multiplex PCR; TCRdb's version includes in-frame clones alone and lacks a portion of them. This table has tens of thousands of clones, 80% to 95% appearing once. Specimen: peripheral blood, collected before any cancer treatment. The receptors here all came from a female donor over 55 with stage I lung adenocarcinoma. Both conserved end residues are part of each CDR3. The order of the fields is J gene, clone size, V gene, D gene, CDR3 DNA, CDR3 protein. A D gene is named only where the DNA matches it firmly. For some rows the clone size is stated as once, few or many, or as a class when expanded; others skip it.

>TRBJ2-5|.|TRBV11-2|.
TGTGCCAGCAGCTTAGATGTCAGGGGGACCCAGTACTTC
CASSLDVRGTQYF
>TRBJ1-4|.|TRBV5-6|.
TGTGCCAGCAGCCCGGGACTGAGGGTCGAAAAACTGTTTTTT
CASSPGLRVEKLFF
>TRBJ2-5|.|TRBV4-1|TRBD2
TGCGCCAGCAGCCAAGATTCTAGCGGGGGAGTAGAGACCCAGTACTTC
CASSQDSSGGVETQYF
>TRBJ1-5|.|TRBV5-6|.
TGTGCCAGCAAGTTGTTCCAGGGTACGAATCAGCCCCAGCATTTT
CASKLFQGTNQPQHF
>TRBJ1-2|once|TRBV29-1|TRBD1
TGCAGCGTTTACAGGGGTGGGTATGGCTACACCTTC
CSVYRGGYGYTF
>TRBJ2-7|.|TRBV4-2|.
TGTGCCAGCAGCTTACCAGCATCCTACGAGCAGTACTTC
CASSLPASYEQYF
>TRBJ2-7|.|TRBV7-9|.
TGTGCCAGCAGCCTAACCGGGAAGTTCTCCTACGAGCAGTACTTC
CASSLTGKFSYEQYF
>TRBJ1-1|.|TRBV5-1|.
TGCGCCAGCAGCTTGAGTGGGGACACTGAAGCTTTCTTT
CASSLSGDTEAFF
>TRBJ1-6|.|TRBV14|.
TGTGCCAGCAGCCAAGGGTGGACCTCCTATAATTCACCCCTCCACTTT
CASSQGWTSYNSPLHF
>TRBJ2-4|once|TRBV5-1|.
TGCGCCAGCAGCTTCAGGGGCGGGGGAAACATTCAGTACTTC
CASSFRGGGNIQYF
>TRBJ2-7|.|TRBV4-3|.
TGCGCCAGCAGCCAAGTGAACAGGCTTGACTCCTACGAGCAGTACTTC
CASSQVNRLDSYEQYF
>TRBJ1-1|.|TRBV5-8|.
TGTGCCAGTCCTAACGGAAACTGGGACGGCCAAAGGACTGAAGCTTTCTTT
CASPNGNWDGQRTEAFF
>TRBJ2-2|.|TRBV7-6|.
TGTGCCAGCAGCCGAGAGGGGGCCGGGGAGCTGTTTTTT
CASSREGAGELFF
>TRBJ1-1|.|TRBV9|.
TGTGCCAGCAGCGCCCTCGGGACAAAGAACACTGAAGCTTTCTTT
CASSALGTKNTEAFF
>TRBJ2-7|.|TRBV6-1|.
TGTGCCAGCACGGGGGTCAACGAGCAGTACTTC
CASTGVNEQYF
>TRBJ1-6|.|TRBV2|TRBD1
TGTGCCAGCAGTGAGACTACAGGGGGCTTTTCACCCCTCCACTTT
CASSETTGGFSPLHF
>TRBJ1-6|.|TRBV6-1|.
TGTGCCAGCACCCTACAGGGTTCACCCCTCCACTTT
CASTLQGSPLHF
>TRBJ1-6|.|TRBV27|.
TGTGCCAGCAGTTTAGGATCCTATAATTCACCCCTCCACTTT
CASSLGSYNSPLHF
>TRBJ1-2|.|TRBV5-1|.
TGCGCCAGCAGCTCGGTCCCATTCGGTAACTATGGCTACACCTTC
CASSSVPFGNYGYTF
>TRBJ1-1|.|TRBV6-5|.
TGTGCCAGCAGTACGTTTACTGAAGCTTTCTTT
CASSTFTEAFF
>TRBJ2-1|.|TRBV19|TRBD2
TGTGCCAGTAGTATAGCGGATAGCGGGGGAGGGGAGCAGTTCTTC
CASSIADSGGGEQFF
>TRBJ1-3|once|TRBV6-4|.
TGTGCCAGCAGTGCCCAACCGGGTGGCTCTGGAAACACCATATATTTT
CASSAQPGGSGNTIYF
>TRBJ2-7|.|TRBV9|.
TGTGCCAGCAGCCCGGGGGACGGTGACTACGAGCAGTACTTC
CASSPGDGDYEQYF
>TRBJ1-6|once|TRBV6-5|.
TGTGCCAGCAACTCAGGGACGAATTCACCCCTCCACTTT
CASNSGTNSPLHF
>TRBJ1-4|.|TRBV7-2|TRBD1
TGTGCCAGCAGCTTAGGGCAGGGGGCGCATGAAAAACTGTTTTTT
CASSLGQGAHEKLFF
>TRBJ2-5|.|TRBV18|.
TGTGCCAGCTCACCACCCAGGGCCGAGACCCAGTACTTC
CASSPPRAETQYF
>TRBJ1-1|.|TRBV5-1|.
TGCGCCAGCAGCCCACACGGAGGGGACACTGAAGCTTTCTTT
CASSPHGGDTEAFF
>TRBJ1-1|.|TRBV27|.
TGTGCCAGCAGTTTTATCAGGCAGGGTGAAGCTTTCTTT
CASSFIRQGEAFF
>TRBJ2-5|.|TRBV2|.
TGTGCCAGCTTAGAACAGGGCCAAGCGGAGACCCAGTACTTC
CASLEQGQAETQYF
>TRBJ1-5|once|TRBV7-8|TRBD1
TGTGCCAGCACCGACAGGGTCGGCAATCAGCCCCAGCATTTT
CASTDRVGNQPQHF
>TRBJ2-7|.|TRBV19|.
TGTGCCAGTAGTATGACGGTCAGGACCCCGGAGCAGTACTTC
CASSMTVRTPEQYF
>TRBJ1-4|.|TRBV25-1|.
TGTGCCAGCAGTGAACACGGGCGTGAAAAACTGTTTTTT
CASSEHGREKLFF
>TRBJ2-1|.|TRBV6-1|.
TGTGCCAGCAGTGGTTGGGGGGCTCATGAGCAGTTCTTC
CASSGWGAHEQFF
>TRBJ2-1|.|TRBV18|.
TGTGCCAGCTCACCCCTCCCTATGTTTGGGGTCACTGGATACAATGAGCAGTTCTTC
CASSPLPMFGVTGYNEQFF
>TRBJ1-5|.|TRBV7-2|.
TGTGCCAGCAGCTTAGGGGCAGGGGACGGCAATCAGCCCCAGCATTTT
CASSLGAGDGNQPQHF
>TRBJ1-2|.|TRBV6-6|.
TGTGCCAGCAGTTACGGGGGGGAGGAGGGCTACACCTTC
CASSYGGEEGYTF
>TRBJ2-2|.|TRBV30|.
TGTGCCTGGAGTGTAAAAGGAGTTAACACCGGGGAGCTGTTTTTT
CAWSVKGVNTGELFF
>TRBJ2-5|.|TRBV29-1|TRBD2
TGCAGCGTCGTTCGACTAGCGGGGGGGGAGACCCAGTACTTC
CSVVRLAGGETQYF
>TRBJ1-5|.|TRBV6-5|.
TGTGCCAGCACTCCCAGGGATAGCAATCAGCCCCAGCATTTT
CASTPRDSNQPQHF
>TRBJ2-7|.|TRBV4-1|.
TGCGCCAGCAGCCAAGAATTGAGGGGAACCGAGCAGTACTTC
CASSQELRGTEQYF
>TRBJ2-1|.|TRBV6-6|TRBD1
TGTGCCAGCAGCATACTACACAGGGGCAGGAGCAATGAGCAGTTCTTC
CASSILHRGRSNEQFF
>TRBJ1-5|.|TRBV6-7|TRBD1
TGTGCCAGCAGTGAACGACAGGGGGCGCGTAATCAGCCCCAGCATTTT
CASSERQGARNQPQHF